The source of this T cell receptor beta chain is a study of cytomegalovirus exposure and HLA in healthy donors. Amplification used 60 Vbeta primers and 13 Jbeta primers. The data were produced by immunoSEQ multiplex PCR, yet TCRdb's version contains in-frame clones alone and is incomplete. Of 150,000 to 200,000 clones in the sample, 75% to 85% are singletons; the top ten hold approximately 2.2%. With respect to this clone: The antigen is not known.

Findings of the study overall: Most subjects had HLA-A and HLA-B alleles reportedly predicted accurately by TCR beta sequences. Among donors in an Asian-associated ancestry cluster, a later analysis reportedly found fewer N-insertions than the approximately 700-donor mean. Most observed TCR sequences were rare, whereas some public TCRs were detected in many donors.

The CDR3 loop spans 15 amino acids. The junction had 7 bases not matched to a gene; V was cut back by 6 bases and J by 3 bases. Per germline, CDR1 MNHNS and CDR2 SASEGT. The sequence came from a woman aged 45-65 years in good health and CMV-seronegative. The rearrangement links TRBV6-1 to TRBJ2-3; 9 nucleotides match TRBD1. The sequenced sample consisted of PBMCs. The CDR3 loop reads CASRTDRGRTDTQYF. The CDR3 DNA reads as TGTGCCAGCAGGACCGACAGGGGGAGGACAGATACGCAGTATTTT.